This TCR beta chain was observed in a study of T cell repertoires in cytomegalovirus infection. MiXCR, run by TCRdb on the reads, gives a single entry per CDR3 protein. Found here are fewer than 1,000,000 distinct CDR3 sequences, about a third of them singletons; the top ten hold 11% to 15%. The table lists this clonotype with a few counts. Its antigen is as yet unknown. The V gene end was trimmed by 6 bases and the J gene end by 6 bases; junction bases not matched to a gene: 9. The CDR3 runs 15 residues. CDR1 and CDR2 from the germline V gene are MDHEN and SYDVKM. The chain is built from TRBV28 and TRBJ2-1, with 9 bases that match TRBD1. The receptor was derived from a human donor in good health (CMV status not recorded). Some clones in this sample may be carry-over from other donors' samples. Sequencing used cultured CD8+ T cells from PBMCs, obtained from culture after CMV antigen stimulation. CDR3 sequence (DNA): TGTGCCAGCAGCTCTCGGGACAGGGTAACCAATGAGCAGTTCTTC. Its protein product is CASSSRDRVTNEQFF.